Included here is one T cell receptor beta chain sequence, with context. Antigen specificity is unknown. The CDR3 extends over 17 amino acids. J gave up 2 bases and V 5 bases, and 11 bases lay outside the gene matches. The germline CDR1 and CDR2 sequences are SGHTA and FQGTGA. The sample originates from a study of T cell responses to AZD1222 COVID-19 vaccine. Using immunoSEQ multiplex PCR, the repertoire was profiled, and TCRdb retains in-frame clones only, with some absent. The sample gives under 110,000 clones, more than 70% of which show up once; about a tenth is in the top ten. Study-wide results and limits: Most donors were white British, females outnumbered males, and clonal diversity was possibly underestimated. Unmutated regions of variants are reportedly targeted by nearly half of spike-specific TCRs. Without day 14 samples, only post-peak T cell repertoires were studied. Increased Spike-specific TCR breadth and depth were observed after two AZD1222 doses.

The sample consisted of peripheral blood, taken 28 days after the second AZD1222 dose. The genes are TRBV7-3 and TRBJ1-3; 8 nucleotides agree with TRBD1. This clonotype originated in an adult who received the AZD1222 COVID-19 vaccine. CDR3 nucleotide sequence: TGTGCCAGCAGCCCTAGACCTGCAGGGGGCCCTGGAAACACCATATATTTT. This translates into CASSPRPAGGPGNTIYF. The entire variable domain, with the rest obtained from reference TRBV7-3 and TRBJ1-3, is as follows: GAGVSQTPSNKVTEKGKYVELRCDPISGHTALYWYRQSLGQGPEFLIYFQGTGAADDSGLPNDRFFAVRPEGSVSTLKIQRTERGDSAVYLCASSPRPAGGPGNTIYFGEGSWLTVV.